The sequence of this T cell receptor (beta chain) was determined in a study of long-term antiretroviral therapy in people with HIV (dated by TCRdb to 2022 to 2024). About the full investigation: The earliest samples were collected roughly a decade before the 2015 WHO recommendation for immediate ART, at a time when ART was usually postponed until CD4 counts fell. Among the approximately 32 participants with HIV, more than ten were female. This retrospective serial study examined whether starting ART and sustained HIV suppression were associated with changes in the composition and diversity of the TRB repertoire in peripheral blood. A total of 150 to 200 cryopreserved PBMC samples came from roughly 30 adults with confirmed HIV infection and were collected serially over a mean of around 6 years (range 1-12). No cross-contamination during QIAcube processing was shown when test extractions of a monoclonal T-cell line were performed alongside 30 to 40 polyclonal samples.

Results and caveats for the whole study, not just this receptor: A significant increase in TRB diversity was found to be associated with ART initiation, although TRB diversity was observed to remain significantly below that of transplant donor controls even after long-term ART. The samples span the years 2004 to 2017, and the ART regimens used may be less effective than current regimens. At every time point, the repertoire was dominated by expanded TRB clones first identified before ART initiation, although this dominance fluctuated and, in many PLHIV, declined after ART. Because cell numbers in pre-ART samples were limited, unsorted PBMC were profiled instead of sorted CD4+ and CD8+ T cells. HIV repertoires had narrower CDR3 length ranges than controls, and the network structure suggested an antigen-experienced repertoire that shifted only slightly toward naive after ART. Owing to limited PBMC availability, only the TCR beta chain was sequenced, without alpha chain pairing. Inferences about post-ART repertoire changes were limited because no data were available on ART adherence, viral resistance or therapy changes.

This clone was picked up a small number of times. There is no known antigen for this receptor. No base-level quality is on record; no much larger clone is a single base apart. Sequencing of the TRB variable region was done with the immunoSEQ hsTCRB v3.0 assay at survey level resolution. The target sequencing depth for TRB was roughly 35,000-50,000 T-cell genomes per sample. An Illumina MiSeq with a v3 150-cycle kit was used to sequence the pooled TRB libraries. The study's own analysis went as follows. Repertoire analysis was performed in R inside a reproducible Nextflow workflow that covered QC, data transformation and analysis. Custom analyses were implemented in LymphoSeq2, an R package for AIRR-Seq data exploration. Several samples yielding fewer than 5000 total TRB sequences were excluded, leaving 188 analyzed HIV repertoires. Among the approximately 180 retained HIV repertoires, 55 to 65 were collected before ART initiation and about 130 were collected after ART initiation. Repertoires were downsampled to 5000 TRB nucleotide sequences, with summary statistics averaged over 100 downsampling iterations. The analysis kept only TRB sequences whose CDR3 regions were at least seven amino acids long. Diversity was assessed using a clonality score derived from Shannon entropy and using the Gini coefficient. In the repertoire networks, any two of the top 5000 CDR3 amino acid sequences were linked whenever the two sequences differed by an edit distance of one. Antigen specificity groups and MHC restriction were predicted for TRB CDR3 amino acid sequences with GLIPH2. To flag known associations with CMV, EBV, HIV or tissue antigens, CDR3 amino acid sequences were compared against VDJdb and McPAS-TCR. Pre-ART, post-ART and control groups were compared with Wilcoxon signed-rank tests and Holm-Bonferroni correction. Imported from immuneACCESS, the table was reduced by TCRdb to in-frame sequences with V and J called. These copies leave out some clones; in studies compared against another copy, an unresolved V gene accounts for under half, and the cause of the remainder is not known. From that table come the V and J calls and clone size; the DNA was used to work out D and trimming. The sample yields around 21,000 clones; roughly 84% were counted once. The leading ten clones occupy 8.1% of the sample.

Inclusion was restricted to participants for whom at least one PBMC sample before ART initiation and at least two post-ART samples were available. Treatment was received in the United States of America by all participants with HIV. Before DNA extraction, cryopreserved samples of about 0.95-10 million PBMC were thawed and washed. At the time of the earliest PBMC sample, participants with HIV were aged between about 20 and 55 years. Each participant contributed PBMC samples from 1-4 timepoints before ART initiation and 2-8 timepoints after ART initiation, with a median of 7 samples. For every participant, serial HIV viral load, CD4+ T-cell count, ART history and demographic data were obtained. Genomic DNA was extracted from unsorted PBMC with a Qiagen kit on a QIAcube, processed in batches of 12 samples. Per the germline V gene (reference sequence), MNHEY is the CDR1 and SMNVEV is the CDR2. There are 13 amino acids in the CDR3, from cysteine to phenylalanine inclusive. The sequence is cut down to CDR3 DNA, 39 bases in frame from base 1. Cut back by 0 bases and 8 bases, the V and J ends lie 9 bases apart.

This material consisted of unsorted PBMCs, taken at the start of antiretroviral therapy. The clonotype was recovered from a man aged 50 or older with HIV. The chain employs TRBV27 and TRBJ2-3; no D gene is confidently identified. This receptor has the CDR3 CASSLSPLFTQYF. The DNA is TGTGCCAGCAGTTTATCCCCCCTTTTTACGCAGTATTTT.